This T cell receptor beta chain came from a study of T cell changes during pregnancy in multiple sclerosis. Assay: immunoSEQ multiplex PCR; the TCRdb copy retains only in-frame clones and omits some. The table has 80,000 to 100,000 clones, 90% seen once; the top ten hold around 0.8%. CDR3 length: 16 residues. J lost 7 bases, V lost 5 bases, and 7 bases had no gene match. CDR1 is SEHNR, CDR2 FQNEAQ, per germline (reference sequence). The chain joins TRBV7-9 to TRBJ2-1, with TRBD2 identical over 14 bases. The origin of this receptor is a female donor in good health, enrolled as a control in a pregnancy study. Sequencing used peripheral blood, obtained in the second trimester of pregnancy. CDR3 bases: TGTGCCAGCAGCCCAGGACTAGCGGGGGGCCGGAATGAGCAGTTCTTC. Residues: CASSPGLAGGRNEQFF.